This T cell receptor (beta chain) was captured in a study of T cell changes during pregnancy in multiple sclerosis. CDR3 length: 14 residues. Germline lookup yields CDR1 MDHEN and CDR2 SYDVKM. J gave up 0 bases and V 6 bases, and 4 bases lay outside the gene matches. Clones were sequenced by immunoSEQ multiplex PCR, and TCRdb holds only the in-frame ones, with some missing. The repertoire holds some 69,000 clones, with around 90% as singletons. The V gene is TRBV28, the J gene TRBJ1-1; TRBD1 aligns across 7 bases. Sequences were derived from peripheral blood, sampled in the second trimester of pregnancy. The source is a female donor in good health, enrolled as a control in a pregnancy study. DNA of the CDR3: TGTGCCAGCAGGGACAGGCCCTTGAACACTGAAGCTTTCTTT. Amino acids: CASRDRPLNTEAFF.